This T cell receptor (beta chain) was found in a study of chemoradiotherapy in HPV16-positive cancers. Whole-study context: Functional T-cell assays on two HPV16-positive patients' cells defined candidate HPV-specific clones and common TCR motifs.

Sequenced by immunoSEQ multiplex PCR; TCRdb stores in-frame clones only, minus some. This table holds roughly 12,000 clones, about 60% found once. Germline CDR1 LGHNA, CDR2 YNFKEQ. Between the trimmed V and J ends, which lost 4 bases and 3 bases, there was a span of 12 bases. CDR3 length: 15 amino acids. The material was obtained from a patient who underwent chemoradiotherapy. The TCR sequence derives from a human donor with HPV-associated anogenital cancer. The V call is TRBV4-2, the J call TRBJ2-2, with unresolved D. CDR3 amino acids: CASSPRTSYTGELFF. The CDR3 nucleotides read TGTGCCAGCAGCCCTAGGACCAGTTACACCGGGGAGCTGTTTTTT.